The rows below give T cell receptor beta chains drawn from one sample of a study of cytomegalovirus exposure and HLA in healthy donors. Generated by immunoSEQ multiplex PCR, the TCRdb table keeps only in-frame clones and is missing some. The sample includes 100,000 to 150,000 clones, approximately 82% of them seen just once. The sequencing input was PBMCs. The receptors were sampled from a man between 45 and 60 years old in good health and CMV-seronegative. The CDR3 runs from the conserved cysteine through the conserved F or W. Fields, in order: J gene, D gene, clone size, V gene, CDR3 DNA, CDR3 protein. D genes are given only for firm matches. A row's size may be missing; if present it is once, few, many or a size class.

J gene: TRBJ2-2
D gene: NA
clone size: NA
V gene: TRBV6-5
CDR3 DNA: TGTGCCAGCAGTTACTCGGGAGGATGGAACACCGGGGAGCTGTTTTTT
CDR3 protein: CASSYSGGWNTGELFF

J gene: TRBJ1-1
D gene: NA
clone size: NA
V gene: TRBV9
CDR3 DNA: TGTGCCAGCAGCCCCCGACAGTTTACGAACACTGAAGCTTTCTTT
CDR3 protein: CASSPRQFTNTEAFF

J gene: TRBJ2-3
D gene: NA
clone size: NA
V gene: TRBV5-1
CDR3 DNA: TGCGCCAGCAGCTTGGAGGGGGTTCAAGGCACAGATACGCAGTATTTT
CDR3 protein: CASSLEGVQGTDTQYF

J gene: TRBJ1-1
D gene: TRBD1
clone size: NA
V gene: TRBV19
CDR3 DNA: TGTGCCAGTAGTATTGCGACAGGGGCCACTGAAGCTTTCTTT
CDR3 protein: CASSIATGATEAFF

J gene: TRBJ2-7
D gene: NA
clone size: NA
V gene: TRBV11-2
CDR3 DNA: TGTGCCAGCAGCTTAGAGAGGGGAGGCGAGCAGTACTTC
CDR3 protein: CASSLERGGEQYF

J gene: TRBJ2-7
D gene: TRBD1
clone size: NA
V gene: TRBV2
CDR3 DNA: TGTGCCAGCAGGAACAGGGGCGGTTACGAGCAGTACTTC
CDR3 protein: CASRNRGGYEQYF

J gene: TRBJ2-7
D gene: TRBD1
clone size: NA
V gene: TRBV18
CDR3 DNA: TGTGCCAGCTCACTGGACAGGGTTGAGCAGTACTTC
CDR3 protein: CASSLDRVEQYF

J gene: TRBJ1-4
D gene: NA
clone size: NA
V gene: TRBV28
CDR3 DNA: TGTGCCAGCAGCCCGCCGGTCAGAGGGGAAAAACTGTTTTTT
CDR3 protein: CASSPPVRGEKLFF

J gene: TRBJ1-2
D gene: TRBD1
clone size: NA
V gene: TRBV29-1
CDR3 DNA: TGCAGCGTAAAACCAGACAGGGGCAACTATGGCTACACCTTC
CDR3 protein: CSVKPDRGNYGYTF

J gene: TRBJ1-4
D gene: TRBD1
clone size: NA
V gene: TRBV6-1
CDR3 DNA: TGTGCCAGCAGTGAAGAAGGGGGCTACTTTAATGAAAAACTGTTTTTT
CDR3 protein: CASSEEGGYFNEKLFF

J gene: TRBJ1-5
D gene: NA
clone size: NA
V gene: TRBV5-1
CDR3 DNA: TGCGCCAGCAGCTTGTCTCCTAATCAGCCCCAGCATTTT
CDR3 protein: CASSLSPNQPQHF

J gene: TRBJ2-7
D gene: TRBD2
clone size: NA
V gene: TRBV4-1
CDR3 DNA: TGCGCCAGCAGCCAAGGAATGGGGGAGGGCTACGAGCAGTACTTC
CDR3 protein: CASSQGMGEGYEQYF

J gene: TRBJ1-5
D gene: NA
clone size: NA
V gene: TRBV7-9
CDR3 DNA: TGTGCCAGCAGCTTGGGTTCCGGGGCCCAGCATTTT
CDR3 protein: CASSLGSGAQHF

J gene: TRBJ2-1
D gene: TRBD1
clone size: once
V gene: TRBV18
CDR3 DNA: TGTGCCAGCTCAGAACGGGACAGGGGGTACAATGAGCAGTTCTTC
CDR3 protein: CASSERDRGYNEQFF

J gene: TRBJ2-1
D gene: NA
clone size: NA
V gene: TRBV4-1
CDR3 DNA: TGCGCCAGCAGCCACCCTACCCGCAGGGTTCATGAGCAGTTCTTC
CDR3 protein: CASSHPTRRVHEQFF

J gene: TRBJ2-1
D gene: NA
clone size: NA
V gene: TRBV2
CDR3 DNA: TGTGCCAGCAGTAACAAATATCAGTACAATGAGCAGTTCTTC
CDR3 protein: CASSNKYQYNEQFF